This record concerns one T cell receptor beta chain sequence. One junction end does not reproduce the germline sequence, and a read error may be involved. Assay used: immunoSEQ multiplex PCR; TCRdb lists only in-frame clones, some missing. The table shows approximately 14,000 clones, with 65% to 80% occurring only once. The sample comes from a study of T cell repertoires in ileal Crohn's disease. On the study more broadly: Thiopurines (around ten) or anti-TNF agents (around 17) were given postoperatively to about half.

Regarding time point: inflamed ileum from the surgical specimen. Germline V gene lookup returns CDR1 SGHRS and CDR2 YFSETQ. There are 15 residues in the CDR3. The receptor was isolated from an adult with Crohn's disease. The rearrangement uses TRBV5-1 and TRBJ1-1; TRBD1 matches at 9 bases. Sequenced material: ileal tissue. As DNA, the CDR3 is TGCGCCAGCAGCCCGATGACAGGGGGGAACGCTGAAGCTTTCTTT. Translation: CASSPMTGGNAEAFF.